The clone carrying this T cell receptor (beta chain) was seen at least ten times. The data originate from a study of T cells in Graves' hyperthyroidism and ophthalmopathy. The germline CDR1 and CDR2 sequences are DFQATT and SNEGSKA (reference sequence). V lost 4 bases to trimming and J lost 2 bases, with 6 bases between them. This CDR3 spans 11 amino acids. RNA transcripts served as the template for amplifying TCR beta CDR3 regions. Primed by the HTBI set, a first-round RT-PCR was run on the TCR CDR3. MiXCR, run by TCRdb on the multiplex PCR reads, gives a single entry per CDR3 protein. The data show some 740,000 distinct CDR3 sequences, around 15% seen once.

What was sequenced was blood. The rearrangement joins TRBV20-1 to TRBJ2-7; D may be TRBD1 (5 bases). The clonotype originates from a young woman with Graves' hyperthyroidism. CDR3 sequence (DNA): TGCAGTGCTACCAGGGCCTACGAGCAGTACTTC. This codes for CSATRAYEQYF.